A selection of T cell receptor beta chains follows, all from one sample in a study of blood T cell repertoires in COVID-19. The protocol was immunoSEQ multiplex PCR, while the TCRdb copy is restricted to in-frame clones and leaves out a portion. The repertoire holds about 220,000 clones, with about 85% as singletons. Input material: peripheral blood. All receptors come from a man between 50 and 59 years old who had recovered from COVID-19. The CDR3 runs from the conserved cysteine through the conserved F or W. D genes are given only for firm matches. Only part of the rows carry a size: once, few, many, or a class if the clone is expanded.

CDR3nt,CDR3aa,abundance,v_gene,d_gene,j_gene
TGTGCCAGCAGCCTCACGGGGGTTATGCTCCCTGGGGCCAACGTCCTGACTTTC,CASSLTGVMLPGANVLTF,-,TRBV3-1/TRBV3-2,-,TRBJ2-6
TGTGCCAGCTCACCACCAGGGAGTTCGTTATCCTACGAGCAGTACTTC,CASSPPGSSLSYEQYF,-,TRBV18,-,TRBJ2-7
TGCGCCAGCAGCACAACAGCAATTGAGCAGTTCTTC,CASSTTAIEQFF,-,TRBV5-1,-,TRBJ2-1
TGTGCCATCCTGATTAGCGGGGAGACCCAAGATACGCAGTATTTT,CAILISGETQDTQYF,-,TRBV6-5,TRBD2,TRBJ2-3
TGTGCCAGCAGCTTCAGAGCGGGAGGCCCCCTCAATGAGCAGTTCTTC,CASSFRAGGPLNEQFF,-,TRBV5-6,TRBD2,TRBJ2-1
TGTGCCAGCAAATCCGGGACTAGCGCCTCCTACGAGCAGTACTTC,CASKSGTSASYEQYF,-,TRBV2,TRBD2,TRBJ2-7
TGTGCCAGCAGTTACTCGCAGATCTCTGGAAACACCATATATTTT,CASSYSQISGNTIYF,-,TRBV6-2/TRBV6-3,-,TRBJ1-3
TGTGCCAGCAGTTCCCGGACAGGGGTATACTCCTATGGCTACACCTTC,CASSSRTGVYSYGYTF,-,TRBV27,TRBD1,TRBJ1-2
TGTGCCAGCAGCCAAGGAATAGGGGCAGATACGCAGTATTTT,CASSQGIGADTQYF,many,TRBV14,-,TRBJ2-3
TGTGCCAGCAGTCCTTTTAGCGGGACCAACGAGCAGTACTTC,CASSPFSGTNEQYF,-,TRBV27,TRBD2,TRBJ2-7
TGTGCCAGCAGTTTCGGGACAGACTATGGCTACACCTTC,CASSFGTDYGYTF,-,TRBV27,TRBD1,TRBJ1-2
TGTGCCCGAAAGCCTGCAACTAATGAAAAACTGTTTTTT,CARKPATNEKLFF,-,TRBV11-3,-,TRBJ1-4
TGTGCCAGCAGCCATAAGGGGACAGGAGGGGAGCCCCTCCACTTT,CASSHKGTGGEPLHF,-,TRBV3-1/TRBV3-2,TRBD1,TRBJ1-6
TGTGCCAGTAGTAATCCGGGACTAGCGGGAGTGTACGAGCAGTACTTC,CASSNPGLAGVYEQYF,-,TRBV19,TRBD2,TRBJ2-7
TGCGCCAGCAGTGTTTTGGGGCGCGGAGAGACCCAGTACTTC,CASSVLGRGETQYF,-,TRBV10-2,-,TRBJ2-5
TGTGCCAGCAGCACCGGGACAGGGAGACGTGGAAACACCATATATTTT,CASSTGTGRRGNTIYF,-,TRBV21-1,-,TRBJ1-3
TGTGCCAGCAGCCTGTTGAACACCGGGGAGCTGTTTTTT,CASSLLNTGELFF,once,TRBV7-9,-,TRBJ2-2
TGTGCCAGCAGTTTACAGACTAGCGGGAGTGACGAGCAGTACTTC,CASSLQTSGSDEQYF,-,TRBV27,TRBD2,TRBJ2-7
TGTGCCAGCAGTGACGGACTAGCTGGAGCAGATACGCAGTATTTT,CASSDGLAGADTQYF,-,TRBV28,TRBD2,TRBJ2-3
TGCGCCAGCAGGTCCGGGAGTTCGAACACTGAAGCTTTCTTT,CASRSGSSNTEAFF,few,TRBV5-1,-,TRBJ1-1
TGTGCCAGCAGTCTCTCCGGGTTCTCCTACAATGAGCAGTTCTTC,CASSLSGFSYNEQFF,-,TRBV28,-,TRBJ2-1
TGTGCCAGCAGCTTGGACAGGGGCCCGCGGTACTTC,CASSLDRGPRYF,-,TRBV5-6,TRBD1,TRBJ2-7
TGCGCCAGCAGCTTTCTAGCGGGAGTCGGCGCAGATACGCAGTATTTT,CASSFLAGVGADTQYF,-,TRBV5-1,TRBD2,TRBJ2-3
TGTGCCAGCAGTTTACTTGGACAGGCTAACTATGGCTACACCTTC,CASSLLGQANYGYTF,-,TRBV28,TRBD1,TRBJ1-2
TGTGCCAGCAGTGGGCGGGGTTACTATGGCTACACCTTC,CASSGRGYYGYTF,once,TRBV2,-,TRBJ1-2
TGTGCCAGCAGCTTGGGGACAGGGGTTGGGAACACTGAAGCTTTCTTT,CASSLGTGVGNTEAFF,-,TRBV5-4,TRBD1,TRBJ1-1
TGTGCCAGCACCCCCGGGACAGGGAATCCCGGGGAGCTGTTTTTT,CASTPGTGNPGELFF,-,TRBV6-6,TRBD1,TRBJ2-2
TGTGCCAGTAGTACGGGCAGGGGGGGCACAGATACGCAGTATTTT,CASSTGRGGTDTQYF,once,TRBV19,-,TRBJ2-3
TGTGCCAGCCGGGGACTAGCGGGAGACATTCAGTACTTC,CASRGLAGDIQYF,-,TRBV27,TRBD2,TRBJ2-4
TGTGCCAGCAGTCTCCTTGGGGACAGCTATGGCTACACCTTC,CASSLLGDSYGYTF,few,TRBV28,TRBD1,TRBJ1-2
TGCGCCAGCAGGCAATTGACAGGGACGGATACGCAGTATTTT,CASRQLTGTDTQYF,-,TRBV5-1,TRBD1,TRBJ2-3
TGTGCCAGCAGCTTGTCGCTGGGCCCTGATACGCAGTATTTT,CASSLSLGPDTQYF,-,TRBV5-6,-,TRBJ2-3
TGTGCCAGCAGTTTAGGCGGACAGGGGGCCTACGAGCAGTACTTC,CASSLGGQGAYEQYF,-,TRBV27,TRBD1,TRBJ2-7
TGTGCCAGCAGTTACGCCCTCTCTAGCGGGAGCAATGAGCAGTTCTTC,CASSYALSSGSNEQFF,-,TRBV6-6,TRBD2,TRBJ2-1
TGCGCCAGCAGCTCCGTAAGGAGCGATTACAAATACAATGAGCAGTTCTTC,CASSSVRSDYKYNEQFF,-,TRBV5-1,-,TRBJ2-1
TGTGCCAGCAGTTACGGACCTCTCCCGGGAGGCTACACCTTC,CASSYGPLPGGYTF,few,TRBV6-8,-,TRBJ1-2
TGCGCCAGCAGCTTGGGGGCTAGCGGCACAGATACGCAGTATTTT,CASSLGASGTDTQYF,-,TRBV5-1,-,TRBJ2-3
TGTGCCAGCAGCCCCGAGGCCCCCGCCTACGAGCAGTACTTC,CASSPEAPAYEQYF,once,TRBV7-9,-,TRBJ2-7
TGTGCCAGCTCACCACTCCCTGGGGGAGGCTCCTCTCGAGAGCAGTACTTC,CASSPLPGGGSSREQYF,-,TRBV18,-,TRBJ2-7
TGTGCCAGCAGCCACCTAGCGGGAGGGGGGGGGATGGAGCAGTTCTTC,CASSHLAGGGGMEQFF,-,TRBV3-1/TRBV3-2,TRBD2,TRBJ2-1
TGTGCCACCAGTGATAACTCCGGGACAGGGGGCTACAATGAGCAGTTCTTC,CATSDNSGTGGYNEQFF,-,TRBV24-1,TRBD1,TRBJ2-1
TGTGCCAGCAGTTACCGGCTAGCGGGAATTGAAGAGCAGTACTTC,CASSYRLAGIEEQYF,-,TRBV6-5,TRBD2,TRBJ2-7
TGCGCCAGCAGCCCGGTAGCGGGGAAATCTTACAATGAGCAGTTCTTC,CASSPVAGKSYNEQFF,-,TRBV4-1,TRBD2,TRBJ2-1
TGTGCCAGCGAATCGGGGGGAACTGAAGCTTTCTTT,CASESGGTEAFF,-,TRBV21-1,-,TRBJ1-1
TGCGCCAGCAGCTTCTCCCCAGGGAACACTGAAGCTTTCTTT,CASSFSPGNTEAFF,-,TRBV5-1,-,TRBJ1-1
TGTGCCTGGAGTACCCTTATCTCTATCTACGAGCAGTACTTC,CAWSTLISIYEQYF,-,TRBV30,-,TRBJ2-7
TGCGCCAGCAGCATCGGGACTAGCGGACCCCAAGAGACCCAGTACTTC,CASSIGTSGPQETQYF,-,TRBV5-1,TRBD2,TRBJ2-5
TGTGCCAGCCGCGGTCCGGTGACTAACTATGGCTACACCTTC,CASRGPVTNYGYTF,-,TRBV25-1,-,TRBJ1-2
TGTGCCACCAGCAGGGAGGGAGTGAGCAATCAGCCCCAGCATTTT,CATSREGVSNQPQHF,once,TRBV15,-,TRBJ1-5
TGCGCCAGCAGCTCCAGGGTAGTTGATGGCTACACCTTC,CASSSRVVDGYTF,-,TRBV5-1,-,TRBJ1-2
TGCAGCGCAGGGGGCCTAGAGACCCAGTACTTC,CSAGGLETQYF,once,TRBV29-1,TRBD1,TRBJ2-5